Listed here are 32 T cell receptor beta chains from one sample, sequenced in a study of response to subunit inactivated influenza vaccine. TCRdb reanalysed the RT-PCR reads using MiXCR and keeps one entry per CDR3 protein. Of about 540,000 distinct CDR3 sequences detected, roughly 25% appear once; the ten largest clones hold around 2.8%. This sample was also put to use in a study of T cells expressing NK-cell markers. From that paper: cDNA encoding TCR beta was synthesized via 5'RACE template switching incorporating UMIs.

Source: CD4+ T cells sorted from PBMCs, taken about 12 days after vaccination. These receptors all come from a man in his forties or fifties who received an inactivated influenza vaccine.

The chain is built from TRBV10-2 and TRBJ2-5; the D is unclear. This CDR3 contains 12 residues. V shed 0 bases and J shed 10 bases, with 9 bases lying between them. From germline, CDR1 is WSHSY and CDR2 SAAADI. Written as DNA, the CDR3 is TGCGCCAGCAGTGAGTCGGGGATGGACCAGTACTTC. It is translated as CASSESGMDQYF.

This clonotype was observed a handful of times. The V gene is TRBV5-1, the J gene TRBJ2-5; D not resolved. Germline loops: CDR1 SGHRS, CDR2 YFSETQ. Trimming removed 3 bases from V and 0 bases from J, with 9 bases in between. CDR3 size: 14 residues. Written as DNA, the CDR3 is TGCGCCAGCAGCTGGGCCGACCACCAAGAGACCCAGTACTTC. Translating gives CASSWADHQETQYF.

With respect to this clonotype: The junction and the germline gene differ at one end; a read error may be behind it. The CDR3 here is CAISQEGQGAFPDTQYF. DNA of the CDR3: TGCGCCATCAGCCAAGAAGGACAGGGGGCTTTCCCAGATACGCAGTATTTT. V usage is TRBV4-1 and J usage is TRBJ2-3; 11 bases map to TRBD1. The CDR3 runs to 17 residues. From germline, CDR1 is MGHRA and CDR2 YSYEKL.

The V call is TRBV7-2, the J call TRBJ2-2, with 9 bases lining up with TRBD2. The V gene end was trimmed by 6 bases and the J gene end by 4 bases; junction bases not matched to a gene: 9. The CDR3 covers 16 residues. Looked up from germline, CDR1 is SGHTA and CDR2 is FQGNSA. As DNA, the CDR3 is TGTGCCAGCAGATTTGCGGGGGGGCGCGTCACCGGGGAGCTGTTTTTT. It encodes CASRFAGGRVTGELFF.

The CDR3 protein is CSASLAGAYTGELFF. The CDR3 region has the DNA TGCAGTGCTAGTCTAGCGGGGGCCTACACCGGGGAGCTGTTTTTT. The V gene is TRBV20-1, the J gene TRBJ2-2; 10 nucleotides agree with TRBD2. Germline CDR1 reads DFQATT; CDR2 reads SNEGSKA (reference sequence). The junction had 4 bases not matched to a gene; V was cut back by 3 bases and J by 3 bases. The CDR3 is made up of 15 amino acids.

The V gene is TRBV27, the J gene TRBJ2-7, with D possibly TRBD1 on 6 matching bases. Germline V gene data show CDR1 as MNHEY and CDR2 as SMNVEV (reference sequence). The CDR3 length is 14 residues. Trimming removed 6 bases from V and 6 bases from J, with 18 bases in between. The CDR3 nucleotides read TGTGCCAGCAGCTTTTTACAGGGATCGAGCGAGCAGTACTTC. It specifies CASSFLQGSSEQYF.

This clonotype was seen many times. The CDR3 bases are TGTGCCAGCAGTGGTGAGGTCGGGGTTGTGAACACCGGGGAGCTGTTTTTT. It codes for CASSGEVGVVNTGELFF. The chain couples TRBV11-2 to TRBJ2-2; D might be TRBD2 (5 bases). The CDR3 runs 17 residues. Trimming took off 6 bases at V and 1 base at J, with 18 bases between the two ends. In germline, CDR1 is SGHAT, CDR2 FQNNGV.

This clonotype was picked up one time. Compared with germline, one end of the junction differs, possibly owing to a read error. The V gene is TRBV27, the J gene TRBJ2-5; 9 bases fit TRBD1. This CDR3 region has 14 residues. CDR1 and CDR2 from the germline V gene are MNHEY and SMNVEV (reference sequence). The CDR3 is CASSIQGAGETHYF. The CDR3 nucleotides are TGTGCCAGCAGTATACAGGGGGCAGGAGAGACCCATTACTTC.

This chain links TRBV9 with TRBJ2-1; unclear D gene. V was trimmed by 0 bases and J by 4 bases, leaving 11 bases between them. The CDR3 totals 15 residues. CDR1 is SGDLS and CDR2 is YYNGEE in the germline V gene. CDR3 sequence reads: CASSVGAERYNEQFF. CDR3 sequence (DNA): TGTGCCAGCAGCGTAGGGGCGGAACGTTACAATGAGCAGTTCTTC.

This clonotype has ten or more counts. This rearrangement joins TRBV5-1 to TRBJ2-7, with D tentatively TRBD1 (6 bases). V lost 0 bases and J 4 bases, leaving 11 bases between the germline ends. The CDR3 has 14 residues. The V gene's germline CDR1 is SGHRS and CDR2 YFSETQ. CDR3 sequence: CASSLEQGGYEQYF. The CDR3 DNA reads TGCGCCAGCAGCTTGGAACAAGGGGGTTACGAGCAGTACTTC.

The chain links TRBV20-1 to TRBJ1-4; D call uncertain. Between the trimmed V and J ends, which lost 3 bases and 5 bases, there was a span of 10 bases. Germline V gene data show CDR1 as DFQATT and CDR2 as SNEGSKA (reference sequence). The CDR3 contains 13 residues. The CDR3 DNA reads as TGCAGTGCTAGGGTACTGCTAAATGAAAAACTGTTTTTT. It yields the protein CSARVLLNEKLFF.

DNA for the CDR3: TGCGCCAGCAGCCATACTCTCCTGAGATCGACCGTGAGCTCCTACGAGCAGTACTTC. Encoded protein: CASSHTLLRSTVSSYEQYF. The chain couples TRBV4-1 to TRBJ2-7; D remains unclear. CDR1 is MGHRA, CDR2 YSYEKL, per germline. CDR3 length: 19 amino acids. With 3 bases removed from V and 0 bases from J, the gap between germline ends came to 24 bases.

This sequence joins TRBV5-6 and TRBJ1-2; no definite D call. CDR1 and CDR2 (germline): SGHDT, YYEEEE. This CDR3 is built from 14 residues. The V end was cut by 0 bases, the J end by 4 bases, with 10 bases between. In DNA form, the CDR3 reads TGTGCCAGCAGCTTGGTTTCCGGGTCCTATGGCTACACCTTC. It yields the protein CASSLVSGSYGYTF.

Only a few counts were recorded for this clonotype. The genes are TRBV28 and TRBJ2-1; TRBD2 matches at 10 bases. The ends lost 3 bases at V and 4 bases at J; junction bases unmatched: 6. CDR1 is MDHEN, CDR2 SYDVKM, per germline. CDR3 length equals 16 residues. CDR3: CASSFPASGGYNEQFF. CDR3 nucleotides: TGTGCCAGCAGTTTCCCTGCTAGCGGGGGATACAATGAGCAGTTCTTC.

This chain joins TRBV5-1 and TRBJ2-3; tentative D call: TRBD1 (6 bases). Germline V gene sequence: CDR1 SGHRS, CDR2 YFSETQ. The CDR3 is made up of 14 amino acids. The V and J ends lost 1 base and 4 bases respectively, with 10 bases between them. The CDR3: CASSLTGSPDTQYF. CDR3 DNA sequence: TGCGCCAGCAGCTTGACAGGGTCACCAGATACGCAGTATTTT.

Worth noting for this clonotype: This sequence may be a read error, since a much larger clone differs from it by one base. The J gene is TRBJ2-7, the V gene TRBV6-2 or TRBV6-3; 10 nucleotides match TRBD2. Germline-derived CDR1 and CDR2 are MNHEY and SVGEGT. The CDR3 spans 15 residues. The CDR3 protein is CASSWAGTSVYEKYF. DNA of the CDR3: TGTGCCAGCAGTTGGGCCGGGACTAGCGTATACGAGAAGTACTTC.

Here the CDR3 reads CSASLSWGFYTF. CDR3 nucleotides: TGCAGTGCTAGCTTATCATGGGGCTTTTACACCTTC. The chain uses TRBV20-1 and TRBJ1-2; tentative D call: TRBD1 (5 bases). The V end lost 3 bases, the J end lost 11 bases, and 16 bases lay between the germline ends. CDR3 size: 12 residues. The germline V gene has CDR1 DFQATT and CDR2 SNEGSKA (reference sequence).

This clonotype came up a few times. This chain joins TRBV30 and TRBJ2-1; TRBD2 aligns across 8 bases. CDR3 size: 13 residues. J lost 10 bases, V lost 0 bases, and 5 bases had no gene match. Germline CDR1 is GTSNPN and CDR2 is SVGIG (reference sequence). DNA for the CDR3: TGTGCCTGGAGTGTAGGACTAGCTCAAGAGCAGTTCTTC. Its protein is CAWSVGLAQEQFF.

CDR3 residues: CASSQVQGGSYEQYF. In DNA form, the CDR3 reads TGTGCCAGCAGCCAAGTCCAGGGCGGGTCCTACGAGCAGTACTTC. The V and J genes are TRBV4-2 and TRBJ2-7; D tentatively fits TRBD1 or TRBD2 (5 bases each). Trimming pared 1 base from V and 1 base from J, leaving 11 bases between. From germline, CDR1 is LGHNA and CDR2 YNFKEQ. This CDR3 is built from 15 residues.

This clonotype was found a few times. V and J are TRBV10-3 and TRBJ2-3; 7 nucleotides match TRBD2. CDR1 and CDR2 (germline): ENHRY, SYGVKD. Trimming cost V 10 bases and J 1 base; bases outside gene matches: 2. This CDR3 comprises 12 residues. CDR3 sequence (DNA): TGTGCCACCGCGGGGGGCACAGATACGCAGTATTTT. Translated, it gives CATAGGTDTQYF.

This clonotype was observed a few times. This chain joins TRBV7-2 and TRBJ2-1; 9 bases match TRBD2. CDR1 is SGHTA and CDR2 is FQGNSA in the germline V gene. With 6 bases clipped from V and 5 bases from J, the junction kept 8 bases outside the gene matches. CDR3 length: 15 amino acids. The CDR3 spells CASRMGLAGNNEQFF. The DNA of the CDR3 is TGTGCCAGCAGAATGGGTCTAGCGGGGAACAATGAGCAGTTCTTC.

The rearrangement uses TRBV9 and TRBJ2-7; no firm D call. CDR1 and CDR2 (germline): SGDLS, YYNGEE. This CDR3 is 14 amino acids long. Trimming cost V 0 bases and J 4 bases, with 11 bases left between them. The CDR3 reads CASSVEASRYEQYF. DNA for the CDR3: TGTGCCAGCAGCGTAGAAGCGAGTAGGTACGAGCAGTACTTC.

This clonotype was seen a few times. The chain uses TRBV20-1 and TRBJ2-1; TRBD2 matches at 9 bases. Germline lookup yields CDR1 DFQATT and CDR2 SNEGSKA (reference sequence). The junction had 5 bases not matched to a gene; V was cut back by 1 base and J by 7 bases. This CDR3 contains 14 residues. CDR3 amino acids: CSARGLAGSNEQFF. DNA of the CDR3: TGCAGTGCTAGAGGCCTAGCGGGAAGTAATGAGCAGTTCTTC.

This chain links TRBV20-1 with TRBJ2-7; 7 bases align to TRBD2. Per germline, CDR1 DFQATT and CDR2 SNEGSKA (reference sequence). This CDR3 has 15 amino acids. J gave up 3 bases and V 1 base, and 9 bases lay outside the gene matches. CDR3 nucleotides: TGCAGTGCTAGAGCGGGGGGAACATCCCACTACGAGCAGTACTTC. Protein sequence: CSARAGGTSHYEQYF.

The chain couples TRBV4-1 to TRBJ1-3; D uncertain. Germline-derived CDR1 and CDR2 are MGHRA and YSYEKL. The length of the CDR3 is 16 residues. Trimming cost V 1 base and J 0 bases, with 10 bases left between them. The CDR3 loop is CASSQGSTSSGNTIYF. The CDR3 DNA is TGCGCCAGCAGCCAAGGCTCGACAAGCTCTGGAAACACCATATATTTT.

The CDR3 DNA reads as TGTGCCAGCAGCCAGGCGGGGACGGGAGGGAATCAGCCCCAGCATTTT. This translates into CASSQAGTGGNQPQHF. The chain employs TRBV3-1 and TRBJ1-5; D might be TRBD1 (5 bases). The length of the CDR3 is 16 residues. V lost 3 bases and J 4 bases, leaving 16 bases between the germline ends. In germline, CDR1 is LGHDT, CDR2 YNNKEL (reference sequence).

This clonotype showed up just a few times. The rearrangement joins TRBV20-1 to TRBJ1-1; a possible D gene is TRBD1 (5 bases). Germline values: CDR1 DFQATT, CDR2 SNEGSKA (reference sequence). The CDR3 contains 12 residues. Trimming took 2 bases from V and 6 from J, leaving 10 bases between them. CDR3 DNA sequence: TGCAGTGCTAGATTTGGGGCAGCTGAAGCTTTCTTT. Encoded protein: CSARFGAAEAFF.

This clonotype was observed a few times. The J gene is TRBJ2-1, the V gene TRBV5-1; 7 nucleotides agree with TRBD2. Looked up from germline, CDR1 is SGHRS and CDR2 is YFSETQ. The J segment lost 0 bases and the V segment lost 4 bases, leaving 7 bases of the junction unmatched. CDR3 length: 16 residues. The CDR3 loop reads CASSIKGGSSYNEQFF. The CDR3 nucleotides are TGCGCCAGCAGCATAAAGGGAGGGAGCTCCTACAATGAGCAGTTCTTC.

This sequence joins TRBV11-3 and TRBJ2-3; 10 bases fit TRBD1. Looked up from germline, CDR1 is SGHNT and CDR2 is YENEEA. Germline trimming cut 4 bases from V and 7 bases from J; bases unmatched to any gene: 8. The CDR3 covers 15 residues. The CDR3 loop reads CASSSRQGALYTQYF. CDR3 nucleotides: TGTGCCAGCAGCTCGAGACAGGGGGCCCTCTATACGCAGTATTTT.

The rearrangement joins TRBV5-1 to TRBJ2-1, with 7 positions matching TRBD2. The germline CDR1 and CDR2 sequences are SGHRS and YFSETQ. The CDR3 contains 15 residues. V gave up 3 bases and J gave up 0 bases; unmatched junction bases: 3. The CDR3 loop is CASSWLADSYNEQFF. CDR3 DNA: TGCGCCAGCAGCTGGCTAGCGGACTCCTACAATGAGCAGTTCTTC. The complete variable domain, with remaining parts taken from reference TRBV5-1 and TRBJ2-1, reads KAGVTQTPRYLIKTRGQQVTLSCSPISGHRSVSWYQQTPGQGLQFLFEYFSETQRNKGNFPGRFSGRQFSNSRSEMNVSTLELGDSALYLCASSWLADSYNEQFFGPGTRLTVL.

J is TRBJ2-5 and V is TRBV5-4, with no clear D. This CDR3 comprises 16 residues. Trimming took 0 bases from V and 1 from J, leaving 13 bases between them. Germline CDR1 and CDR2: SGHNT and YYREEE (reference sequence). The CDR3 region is CASSLVSSSSQETQYF. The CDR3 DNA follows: TGTGCCAGCAGCTTGGTTTCTAGTAGCTCCCAAGAGACCCAGTACTTC.

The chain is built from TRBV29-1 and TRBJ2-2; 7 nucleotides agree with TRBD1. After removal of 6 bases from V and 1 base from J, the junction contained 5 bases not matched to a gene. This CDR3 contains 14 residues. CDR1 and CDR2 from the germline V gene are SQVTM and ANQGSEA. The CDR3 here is CSVVTGKNTGELFF. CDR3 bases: TGCAGCGTAGTGACAGGGAAGAACACCGGGGAGCTGTTTTTT.